Listed below are T cell receptor beta chains from one sample, sequenced in a study of identical twins. TCRdb re-derived calls from the 5' RACE reads in MiXCR, one entry per CDR3 protein. The sample carries some 900,000 distinct CDR3 sequences, 9% to 15% recorded once. This same sample was also taken into another study, of yellow fever vaccine responses in identical twins.

Sequenced input: PBMCs. Receptor source: a woman younger than 35 in good health. Each CDR3 is given with its conserved first and last residue. Fields, in order: D gene, V gene, J gene, clone size, CDR3 protein, CDR3 DNA. The D gene is left open where the match is weak. Size is stated for part of the rows, as once, few or many counts, or as a class when the clone is expanded.

D gene: NA; V gene: TRBV6-1; J gene: TRBJ2-1; clone size: NA; CDR3 protein: CASLGRNEQFF; CDR3 DNA: TGTGCCAGCCTAGGGAGGAATGAGCAGTTCTTC
D gene: NA; V gene: TRBV3-1; J gene: TRBJ2-4; clone size: few; CDR3 protein: CASSQGLALAKNIQYF; CDR3 DNA: TGTGCCAGCAGCCAAGGGCTAGCGCTAGCCAAAAACATTCAGTACTTC
D gene: NA; V gene: TRBV5-1; J gene: TRBJ1-1; clone size: few; CDR3 protein: CASSFLTRETEAFF; CDR3 DNA: TGCGCCAGCAGCTTCTTGACTCGGGAGACTGAAGCTTTCTTT
D gene: NA; V gene: TRBV6-1; J gene: TRBJ1-1; clone size: NA; CDR3 protein: CATAFGELNTEAFF; CDR3 DNA: TGTGCCACCGCATTCGGGGAACTGAACACTGAAGCTTTCTTT
D gene: TRBD1; V gene: TRBV25-1; J gene: TRBJ2-2; clone size: NA; CDR3 protein: CASSENVIDRGLGANTGELFF; CDR3 DNA: TGTGCCAGCAGTGAGAATGTGATAGACAGGGGGCTCGGTGCAAACACCGGGGAGCTGTTTTTT
D gene: NA; V gene: TRBV29-1; J gene: TRBJ1-4; clone size: NA; CDR3 protein: CSAVQGVYEKLFF; CDR3 DNA: TGCAGCGCGGTACAGGGTGTATATGAAAAACTGTTTTTT
D gene: TRBD1; V gene: TRBV7-9; J gene: TRBJ2-2; clone size: NA; CDR3 protein: CASRGQVNTGELFF; CDR3 DNA: TGTGCCAGCAGAGGACAGGTTAACACCGGGGAGCTGTTTTTT
D gene: NA; V gene: TRBV7-8; J gene: TRBJ2-1; clone size: few; CDR3 protein: CASSSAVRVSSYNEQFF; CDR3 DNA: TGTGCCAGCAGCTCTGCGGTCAGGGTCAGCTCCTACAATGAGCAGTTCTTC
D gene: NA; V gene: TRBV5-1; J gene: TRBJ2-3; clone size: many; CDR3 protein: CASSHAAVQASTDTQYF; CDR3 DNA: TGCGCCAGCAGCCACGCCGCCGTACAGGCTAGCACAGATACGCAGTATTTT
D gene: NA; V gene: TRBV6-2/TRBV6-3; J gene: TRBJ2-5; clone size: few; CDR3 protein: CASSPKNLPGTQYF; CDR3 DNA: TGTGCCAGCAGTCCAAAGAATTTGCCCGGGACCCAGTACTTC
D gene: NA; V gene: TRBV20-1; J gene: TRBJ2-5; clone size: NA; CDR3 protein: CSASRFQGDQETQYF; CDR3 DNA: TGCAGTGCTAGTAGATTCCAGGGCGACCAAGAGACCCAGTACTTC
D gene: TRBD2; V gene: TRBV9; J gene: TRBJ2-1; clone size: few; CDR3 protein: CASSVLGRDPSPYNEQFF; CDR3 DNA: TGTGCCAGCAGCGTATTAGGGAGGGACCCCTCCCCTTACAATGAGCAGTTCTTC
D gene: TRBD1; V gene: TRBV12-3/TRBV12-4; J gene: TRBJ2-5; clone size: few; CDR3 protein: CASSFGSTGGTQTQYF; CDR3 DNA: TGTGCCAGCAGTTTTGGTTCGACAGGGGGAACGCAGACCCAGTACTTC
D gene: NA; V gene: TRBV29-1; J gene: TRBJ2-1; clone size: few; CDR3 protein: CSVGKNGGPVNEQFF; CDR3 DNA: TGCAGCGTTGGCAAGAACGGCGGTCCCGTCAATGAGCAGTTCTTC